The sequence of this TCR beta chain was determined in a study of early T cells in non-severe SARS-CoV-2 infection. TCRdb passed the 5' RACE reads through MiXCR, listing each CDR3 protein once. The repertoire holds about 46,000 distinct CDR3 sequences, with about a tenth as singletons. This clonotype was counted ten times or more. The sequence derives from an adult who was a healthcare worker with PCR-confirmed SARS-CoV-2 infection or an uninfected control (not recorded which). The sequenced sample consisted of whole blood.

CDR3 amino acids: CSATEGWGYEQYF. The DNA of the CDR3 is TGCAGTGCCACGGAGGGATGGGGCTACGAGCAGTACTTC. The rearrangement links TRBV20-1 to TRBJ2-7, with a weak D call TRBD2 (6 bases). Germline V gene data show CDR1 as DFQATT and CDR2 as SNEGSKA (reference sequence). The CDR3 runs to 13 residues. The V and J ends lost 6 bases and 3 bases respectively, with 15 bases between them.